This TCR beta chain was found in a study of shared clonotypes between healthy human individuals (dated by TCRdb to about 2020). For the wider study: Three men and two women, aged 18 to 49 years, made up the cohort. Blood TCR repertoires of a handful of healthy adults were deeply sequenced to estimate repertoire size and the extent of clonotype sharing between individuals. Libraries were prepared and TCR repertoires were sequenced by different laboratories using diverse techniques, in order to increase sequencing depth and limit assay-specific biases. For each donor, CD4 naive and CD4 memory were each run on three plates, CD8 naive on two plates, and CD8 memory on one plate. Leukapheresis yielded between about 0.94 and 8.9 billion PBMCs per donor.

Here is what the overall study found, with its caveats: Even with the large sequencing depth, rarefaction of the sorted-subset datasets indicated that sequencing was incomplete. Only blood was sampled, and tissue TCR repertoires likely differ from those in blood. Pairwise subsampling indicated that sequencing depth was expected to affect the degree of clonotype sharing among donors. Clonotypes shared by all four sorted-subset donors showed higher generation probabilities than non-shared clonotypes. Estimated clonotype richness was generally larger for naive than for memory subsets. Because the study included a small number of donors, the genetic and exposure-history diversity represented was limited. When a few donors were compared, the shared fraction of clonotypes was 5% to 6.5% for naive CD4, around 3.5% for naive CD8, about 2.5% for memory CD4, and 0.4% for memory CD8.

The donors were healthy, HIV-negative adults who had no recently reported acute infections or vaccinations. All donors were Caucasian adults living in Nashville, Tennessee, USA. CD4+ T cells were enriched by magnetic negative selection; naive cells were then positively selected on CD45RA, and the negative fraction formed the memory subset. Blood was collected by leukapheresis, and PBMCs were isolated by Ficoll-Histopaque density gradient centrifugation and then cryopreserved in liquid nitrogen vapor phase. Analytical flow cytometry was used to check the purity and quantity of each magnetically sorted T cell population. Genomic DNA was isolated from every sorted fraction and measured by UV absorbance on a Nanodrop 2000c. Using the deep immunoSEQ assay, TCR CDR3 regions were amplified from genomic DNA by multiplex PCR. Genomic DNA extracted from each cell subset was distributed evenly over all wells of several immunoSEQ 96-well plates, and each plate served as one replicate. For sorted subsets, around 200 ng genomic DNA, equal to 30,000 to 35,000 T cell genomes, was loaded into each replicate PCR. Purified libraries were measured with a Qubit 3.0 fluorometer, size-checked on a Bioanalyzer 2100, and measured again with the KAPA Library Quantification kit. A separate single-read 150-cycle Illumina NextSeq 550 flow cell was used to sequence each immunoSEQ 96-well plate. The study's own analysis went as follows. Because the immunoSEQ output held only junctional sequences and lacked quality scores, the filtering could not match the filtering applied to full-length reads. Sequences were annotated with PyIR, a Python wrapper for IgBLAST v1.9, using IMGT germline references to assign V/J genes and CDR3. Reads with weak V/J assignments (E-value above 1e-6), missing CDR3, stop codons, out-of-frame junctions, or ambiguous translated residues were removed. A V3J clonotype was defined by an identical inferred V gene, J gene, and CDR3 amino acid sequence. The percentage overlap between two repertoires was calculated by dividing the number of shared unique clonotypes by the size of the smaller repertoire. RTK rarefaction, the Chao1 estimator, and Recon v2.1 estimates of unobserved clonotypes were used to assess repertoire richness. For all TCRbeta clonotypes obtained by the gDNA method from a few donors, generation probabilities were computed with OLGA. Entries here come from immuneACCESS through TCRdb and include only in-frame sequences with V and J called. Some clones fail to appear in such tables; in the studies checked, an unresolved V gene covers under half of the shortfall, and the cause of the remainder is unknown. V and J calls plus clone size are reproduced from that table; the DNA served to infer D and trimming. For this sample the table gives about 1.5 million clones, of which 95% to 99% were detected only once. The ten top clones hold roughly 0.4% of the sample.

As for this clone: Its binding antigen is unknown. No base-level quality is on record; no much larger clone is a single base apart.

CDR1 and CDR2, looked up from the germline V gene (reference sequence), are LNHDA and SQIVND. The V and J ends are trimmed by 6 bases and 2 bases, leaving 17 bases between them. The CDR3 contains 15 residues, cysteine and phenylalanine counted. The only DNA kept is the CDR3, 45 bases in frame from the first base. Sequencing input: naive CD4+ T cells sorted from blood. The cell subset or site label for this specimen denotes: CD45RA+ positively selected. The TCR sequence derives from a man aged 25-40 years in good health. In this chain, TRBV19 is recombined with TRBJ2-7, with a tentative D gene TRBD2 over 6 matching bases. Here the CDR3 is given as CASSYGIAETYEQYF. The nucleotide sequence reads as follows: TGTGCCAGTAGCTACGGGATAGCGGAGACCTACGAGCAGTACTTC.